Presented here are 8 T cell receptor beta chains from one specimen sequenced in a study of vaccination effects on CD4 cells after COVID-19. Their antigen targets remain unknown. Pools of viral peptides were used by the ViraFEST assay to expand antigen-specific CD4+ T cells ahead of sequencing. Subsequent to a culture period of more than 8 days, CD4+ T cells were isolated. Infection with SARS-CoV-2 occurred in the person between March and December 2020, and PCR confirmed it. Repertoires were generated with immunoSEQ multiplex PCR, while TCRdb's copy carries only in-frame clones and drops some. The sample yields 15,000 to 20,000 clones, approximately 74% seen once. Material: CD4+ T cells from PBMCs cultured with SARS-CoV-2 spike peptides, obtained before COVID-19 vaccination. Receptors originate from a human donor who had a prior SARS-CoV-2 infection.

The chain couples TRBV19 to TRBJ2-5; possible D gene TRBD1, 5 bases. Per germline, CDR1 LNHDA and CDR2 SQIVND (reference sequence). This CDR3 is 12 amino acids long. Trimming left V 2 bases short and J 4 bases short, with 5 bases between. Here the CDR3 DNA reads TGTGCCAGTAGTATAAGGGGAGAGACCCAGTACTTC. Protein sequence: CASSIRGETQYF. The variable domain in full, completed from reference TRBV19 and TRBJ2-5, reads DGGITQSPKYLFRKEGQNVTLSCEQNLNHDAMYWYRQDPGQGLRLIYYSQIVNDFQKGDIAEGYSVSREKKESFPLTVTSAQKNPTAFYLCASSIRGETQYFGPGTRLLVL.

The chain links TRBV30 to TRBJ1-5; no clear D. Germline CDR1 and CDR2: GTSNPN and SVGIG (reference sequence). The germline V and J ends were trimmed by 0 bases and 9 bases, with 24 bases remaining between them. This CDR3 is 17 amino acids long. CDR3 amino acids: CAWSVRLSFQAGGPQHF. CDR3 in DNA: TGTGCCTGGAGTGTACGACTTTCTTTTCAGGCGGGCGGGCCCCAGCATTTT.

This rearrangement joins TRBV11-1 to TRBJ2-5; D might be TRBD1 (6 bases). The CDR3 length is 15 residues. The germline V gene encodes CDR1 SGHAT and CDR2 FQDESV (reference sequence). V was trimmed by 5 bases and J by 2 bases, leaving 15 bases between them. CDR3 region: CASSPQGRGQETQYF. The CDR3 DNA follows: TGTGCCAGCAGCCCGCAGGGGCGAGGACAAGAGACCCAGTACTTC.

This clone qualifies as medium-sized. V gene TRBV7-3 combines with J gene TRBJ1-3; 10 nucleotides agree with TRBD1. Germline V gene data show CDR1 as SGHTA and CDR2 as FQGTGA. The J segment lost 8 bases and the V segment lost 4 bases, leaving 2 bases of the junction unmatched. The CDR3 is made up of 13 amino acids. The CDR3 region is CASSYGQGDTIYF. The CDR3, as DNA: TGTGCCAGCAGCTACGGACAGGGGGACACCATATATTTT.

The V call is TRBV9, the J call TRBJ1-1, with a tentative D call TRBD1 (5 bases). Germline CDR1 reads SGDLS; CDR2 reads YYNGEE. Trimming removed 5 bases from V and 1 base from J, with 15 bases in between. This CDR3 region has 15 residues. CDR3 sequence reads: CASSPDWGRNTEAFF. The CDR3 DNA is TGTGCCAGCAGTCCCGACTGGGGGAGGAACACTGAAGCTTTCTTT. The variable domain in full, completed from reference TRBV9 and TRBJ1-1, reads DSGVTQTPKHLITATGQRVTLRCSPRSGDLSVYWYQQSLDQGLQFLIQYYNGEERAKGNILERFSAQQFPDLHSELNLSSLELGDSALYFCASSPDWGRNTEAFFGQGTRLTVV.

This clone was observed a handful of times. The chain is built from TRBV6-2 or TRBV6-3 and TRBJ2-3; perhaps TRBD2 as D (6 bases). The CDR3 is 15 residues long. The germline gives CDR1 MNHEY, CDR2 SVGEGT. Between the trimmed V and J ends, which lost 6 bases and 7 bases, there was a span of 20 bases. The CDR3 coding sequence is TGTGCCAGCAGCCCTTATAGCGGTCTCACGTATACGCAGTATTTT. Its translation: CASSPYSGLTYTQYF.

This rearrangement joins TRBV6-2 or TRBV6-3 to TRBJ1-1; D call uncertain. The CDR3 totals 16 residues. Germline V CDR1 and CDR2: MNHEY, SVGEGT. V was cut by 6 bases and J by 4 bases, with 21 bases left in between. In DNA, the CDR3 is TGTGCCAGCAGCATGTTACGCGGGCCTCCGGGCACTGAAGCTTTCTTT. This encodes CASSMLRGPPGTEAFF.

This sequence joins TRBV7-9 and TRBJ1-6; 8 nucleotides line up with TRBD1. Germline lookup yields CDR1 SEHNR and CDR2 FQNEAQ (reference sequence). The CDR3 loop spans 13 amino acids. The V segment lost 5 bases and the J segment 11 bases; nucleotides outside the gene matches: 5. The CDR3 nucleotides read TGTGCCAGCAGCGTGACAGGGGACGCACCCCTCCACTTT. This gives the protein CASSVTGDAPLHF.